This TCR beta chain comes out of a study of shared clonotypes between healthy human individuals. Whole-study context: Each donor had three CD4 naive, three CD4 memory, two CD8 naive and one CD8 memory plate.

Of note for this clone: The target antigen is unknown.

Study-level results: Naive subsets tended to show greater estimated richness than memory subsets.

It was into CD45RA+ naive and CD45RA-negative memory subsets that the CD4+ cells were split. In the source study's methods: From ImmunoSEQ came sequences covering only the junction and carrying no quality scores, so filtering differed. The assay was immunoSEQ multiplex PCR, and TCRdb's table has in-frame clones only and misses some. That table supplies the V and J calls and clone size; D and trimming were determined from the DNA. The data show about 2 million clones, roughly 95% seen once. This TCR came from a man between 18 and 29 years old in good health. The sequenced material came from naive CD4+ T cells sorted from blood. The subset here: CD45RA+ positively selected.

Here the CDR3 DNA reads TGTGCCAGCAGCTTTGGGGGGGGTACCTACGAGCAGTACTTC. This translates into CASSFGGGTYEQYF. The gene calls are TRBV5-8 and TRBJ2-7, with 7 bases aligning to TRBD2. The length of the CDR3 is 14 residues. Germline V gene lookup returns CDR1 SGHTS and CDR2 YDEGEE. V was pared by 2 bases and J by 2 bases, with 4 bases of the junction left unmatched.